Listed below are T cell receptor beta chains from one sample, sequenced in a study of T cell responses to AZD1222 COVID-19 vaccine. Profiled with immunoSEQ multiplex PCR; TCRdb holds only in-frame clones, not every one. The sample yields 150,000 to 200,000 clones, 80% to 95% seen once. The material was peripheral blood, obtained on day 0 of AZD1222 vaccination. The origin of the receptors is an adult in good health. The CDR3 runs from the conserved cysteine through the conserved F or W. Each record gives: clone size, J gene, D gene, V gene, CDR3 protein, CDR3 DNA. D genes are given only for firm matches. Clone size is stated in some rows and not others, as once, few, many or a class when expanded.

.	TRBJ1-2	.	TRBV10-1	CASTYLRTYGYTF	TGCGCCAGCACGTATCTCCGAACCTATGGCTACACCTTC
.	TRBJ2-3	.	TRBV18	CASSPIGTDTQYF	TGTGCCAGCTCTCCCATCGGCACAGATACGCAGTATTTT
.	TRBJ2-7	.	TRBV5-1	CASSLWTDSYEQYF	TGCGCCAGCAGCCTCTGGACTGATTCCTACGAGCAGTACTTC
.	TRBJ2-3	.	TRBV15	CATSRVRDSLGTDTQYF	TGTGCCACCAGCAGAGTGCGGGACTCCTTAGGGACAGATACGCAGTATTTT
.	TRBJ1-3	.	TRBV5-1	CASSLGTDSGNTIYF	TGCGCCAGCAGCCTCGGGACGGACTCTGGAAACACCATATATTTT
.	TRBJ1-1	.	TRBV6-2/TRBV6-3	CASSWALGTEAFF	TGTGCCAGCAGTTGGGCGCTGGGAACTGAAGCTTTCTTT
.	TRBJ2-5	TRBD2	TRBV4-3	CASSQDLQTSGGLTQYF	TGCGCCAGCAGCCAAGATCTTCAGACTAGCGGGGGCCTGACCCAGTACTTC
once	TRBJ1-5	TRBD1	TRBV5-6	CASSVRQGANQPQHF	TGTGCCAGCAGCGTGCGACAGGGGGCCAATCAGCCCCAGCATTTT
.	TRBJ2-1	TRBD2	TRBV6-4	CASSPREGNEQFF	TGTGCCAGCAGTCCAAGGGAGGGCAATGAGCAGTTCTTC
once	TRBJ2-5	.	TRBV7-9	CASSLALGAGETQYF	TGTGCCAGCAGCTTAGCATTGGGGGCAGGAGAGACCCAGTACTTC
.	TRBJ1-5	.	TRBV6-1	CASSEVLPQGRGEPQHF	TGTGCCAGCAGTGAAGTACTTCCCCAGGGGCGGGGAGAGCCCCAGCATTTT
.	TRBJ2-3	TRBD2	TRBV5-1	CASSLAGRTDTQYF	TGCGCCAGCAGTTTAGCGGGGCGGACAGATACGCAGTATTTT
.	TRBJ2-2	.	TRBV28	CASTSRGRNTGELFF	TGTGCCAGTACCTCTCGGGGAAGGAACACCGGGGAGCTGTTTTTT
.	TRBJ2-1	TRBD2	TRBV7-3	CASRSTSGGYNEQFF	TGTGCCAGCAGGTCAACTAGCGGGGGGTACAATGAGCAGTTCTTC
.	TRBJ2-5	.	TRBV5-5	CASSSPTGTKETQYF	TGTGCCAGCAGCTCCCCGACAGGGACTAAAGAGACCCAGTACTTC
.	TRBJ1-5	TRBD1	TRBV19	CASSIMGRGQPQHF	TGTGCCAGTAGTATTATGGGCAGGGGGCAGCCCCAGCATTTT